The rows below give T cell receptor beta chains drawn from one sample of a study of CD8+ T cells in alopecia areata. Sequencing used immunoSEQ multiplex PCR; TCRdb keeps in-frame clones, though not all of them. The sample lists 65,000 to 75,000 clones; over 25% were seen once. The sample here was CD8+ T cells sorted from blood, taken at week 4, from a patient treated with tofacitinib. Source of these receptors: a human donor with alopecia areata. Both conserved end residues are part of each CDR3. The D gene is left open where the match is weak. Rows may omit the clone size; those that give it use once, few, many or a size class.

J gene,D gene,CDR3 length,clone size,V gene,CDR3 protein,CDR3 DNA
TRBJ2-1,-,10,-,TRBV9,CASSGNEQFF,TGTGCCAGCAGCGGAAATGAGCAGTTCTTC
TRBJ2-7,-,13,-,TRBV7-2,CASSSASAYEQYF,TGTGCCAGCAGCTCCGCTTCGGCCTACGAGCAGTACTTC
TRBJ1-2,TRBD1,15,many,TRBV18,CASSPSRDRGHGYTF,TGTGCCAGCTCACCGTCCCGGGACAGGGGACATGGCTACACCTTC
TRBJ2-7,-,16,-,TRBV2,CASSEGPKARSYEQYF,TGTGCCAGCAGCGAGGGACCAAAAGCTCGCTCCTACGAGCAGTACTTC
TRBJ2-3,TRBD1,17,many,TRBV4-1,CASSLAPGQGRPDTQYF,TGCGCCAGCAGCCTCGCCCCGGGACAGGGTAGACCAGATACGCAGTATTTT
TRBJ2-7,TRBD1,14,few,TRBV2,CASRRGQGAAEQYF,TGTGCCAGCAGGAGGGGACAGGGGGCGGCCGAGCAGTACTTC
TRBJ1-2,TRBD1,13,few,TRBV29-1,CSAASGGNYGYTF,TGCAGCGCCGCTTCAGGGGGCAACTATGGCTACACCTTC
TRBJ1-2,TRBD1,13,-,TRBV29-1,CSARTGGEYGYTF,TGCAGCGCTAGGACAGGGGGCGAATATGGCTACACCTTC
TRBJ2-7,-,14,-,TRBV27,CASSSRGRTYEQYF,TGTGCCAGCAGTTCCAGGGGGAGGACCTACGAGCAGTACTTC
TRBJ2-3,TRBD2,15,few,TRBV9,CASSVGTTTTDTQYF,TGTGCCAGCAGCGTGGGGACTACCACCACAGATACGCAGTATTTT
TRBJ2-1,-,14,-,TRBV29-1,CSVEVGSNNYEQFF,TGCAGCGTTGAAGTGGGATCCAACAATTATGAGCAGTTCTTC
TRBJ2-7,TRBD1,12,few,TRBV6-5,CASRAGTGEPHF,TGTGCCAGCAGGGCCGGGACAGGAGAACCGCACTTC
TRBJ2-7,-,11,-,TRBV29-1,CSVVLNYEQYF,TGCAGCGTTGTTTTGAACTACGAGCAGTACTTC
TRBJ1-5,-,13,few,TRBV6-6,CASSQVSNQPQHF,TGTGCCAGCAGTCAAGTGAGCAATCAGCCCCAGCATTTT
TRBJ2-7,-,14,-,TRBV13,CASSQESGGGEQYF,TGCGCCAGCAGCCAAGAGTCAGGAGGAGGCGAGCAGTACTTC
TRBJ2-7,TRBD1,14,few,TRBV28,CASSNAGTAYEQYF,TGTGCCAGCAGCAACGCCGGGACAGCCTACGAGCAGTACTTC
TRBJ2-7,TRBD1,16,-,TRBV5-1,CASSLAAQGATYEQYF,TGCGCCAGCAGCTTGGCCGCACAGGGGGCCACCTACGAGCAGTACTTC
TRBJ1-5,-,14,few,TRBV9,CASSVGASNQPQHF,TGTGCCAGCAGCGTAGGCGCTAGCAATCAGCCCCAGCATTTT
TRBJ2-1,-,12,-,TRBV9,CASSPTRNEQFF,TGTGCCAGCAGCCCAACGAGGAATGAGCAGTTCTTC
TRBJ1-1,-,11,-,TRBV29-1,CSAKVQGGAFF,TGCAGCGCCAAAGTACAGGGAGGCGCTTTCTTT
TRBJ1-5,-,15,-,TRBV4-1,CASSQERADNQPQHF,TGCGCCAGCAGCCAAGAGCGGGCAGACAATCAGCCCCAGCATTTT
TRBJ2-1,-,16,few,TRBV11-3,CASSSRTRGDYNEQFF,TGTGCCAGCAGCTCTAGGACTAGGGGGGATTACAATGAGCAGTTCTTC
TRBJ2-7,TRBD1,15,-,TRBV9,CASSAGTGGGYEQYF,TGTGCCAGCAGCGCAGGGACAGGGGGCGGCTACGAGCAGTACTTC
TRBJ1-1,-,11,-,TRBV9,CASREGTEAFF,TGTGCCAGCAGGGAGGGAACTGAAGCTTTCTTT
TRBJ2-7,-,13,-,TRBV7-9,CASSKQGIYEQYF,TGTGCCAGCAGCAAACAGGGAATCTACGAGCAGTACTTC
TRBJ2-3,-,14,-,TRBV29-1,CSVIQGLSTDTQYF,TGCAGCGTCATACAGGGCTTAAGCACAGATACGCAGTATTTT
TRBJ2-1,-,12,-,TRBV7-8,CASSDSVNEQFF,TGTGCCAGCAGCGATAGCGTCAATGAGCAGTTCTTC
TRBJ2-3,-,13,few,TRBV30,CAWQGQSTDTQYF,TGTGCCTGGCAAGGACAGAGCACAGATACGCAGTATTTT
TRBJ1-1,TRBD1,16,once,TRBV7-9,CASSLAGTVPNTEAFF,TGTGCCAGCAGCTTAGCGGGGACAGTACCGAACACTGAAGCTTTCTTT
TRBJ2-7,TRBD2,17,medium-sized,TRBV28,CASINPGLAGDSYEQYF,TGTGCCAGCATCAATCCGGGACTAGCGGGAGACTCCTACGAGCAGTACTTC
TRBJ1-2,-,12,-,TRBV30,CAWKTTNYGYTF,TGTGCCTGGAAGACAACCAACTATGGCTACACCTTC
TRBJ1-1,-,13,once,TRBV30,CAWSWGGNTEAFF,TGTGCCTGGAGTTGGGGGGGGAACACTGAAGCTTTCTTT
TRBJ2-7,TRBD1,11,-,TRBV28,CAVAQGGEQYF,TGTGCCGTCGCACAGGGGGGTGAGCAGTACTTC
TRBJ2-1,TRBD2,14,few,TRBV30,CAWSPLAGGNEQFF,TGTGCCTGGAGTCCCTTGGCGGGAGGGAATGAGCAGTTCTTC
TRBJ2-5,-,15,few,TRBV13,CASSLISSEGETQYF,TGTGCCAGCAGCTTAATATCGTCGGAGGGAGAGACCCAGTACTTC
TRBJ2-2,-,12,medium-sized,TRBV29-1,CSGLLITGELFF,TGCAGCGGACTTTTGATTACCGGGGAGCTGTTTTTT